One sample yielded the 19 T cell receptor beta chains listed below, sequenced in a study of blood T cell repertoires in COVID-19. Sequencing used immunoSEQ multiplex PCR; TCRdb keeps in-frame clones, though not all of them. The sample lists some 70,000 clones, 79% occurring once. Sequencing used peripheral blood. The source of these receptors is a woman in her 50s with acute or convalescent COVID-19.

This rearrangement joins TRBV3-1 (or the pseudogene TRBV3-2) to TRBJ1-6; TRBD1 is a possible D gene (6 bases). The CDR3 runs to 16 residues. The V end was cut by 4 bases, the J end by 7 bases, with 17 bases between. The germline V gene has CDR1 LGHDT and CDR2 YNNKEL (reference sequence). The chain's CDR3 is CASSRRGGELNSPLHF. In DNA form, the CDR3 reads TGTGCCAGCAGCCGTAGGGGGGGCGAATTGAATTCACCCCTCCACTTT.

The chain's CDR3 is CASSPRTRTQETQYF. In DNA form, the CDR3 reads TGTGCCAGCAGCCCTCGGACTAGAACTCAAGAGACCCAGTACTTC. J is TRBJ2-5 and V is TRBV7-2; 7 bases line up with TRBD2. Germline CDR1 and CDR2: SGHTA and FQGNSA. The CDR3 has 15 residues. V lost 5 bases, J lost 2 bases, and 8 bases stayed unmatched.

The CDR3 coding sequence is TGCAGTGCCACGGGACTTGATGAGCAGTTCTTC. Protein product: CSATGLDEQFF. The genes are TRBV29-1 and TRBJ2-1, with D perhaps matching TRBD2 (6 bases). CDR1 is SQVTM and CDR2 is ANQGSEA in the germline V gene. The CDR3 has 11 amino acids.

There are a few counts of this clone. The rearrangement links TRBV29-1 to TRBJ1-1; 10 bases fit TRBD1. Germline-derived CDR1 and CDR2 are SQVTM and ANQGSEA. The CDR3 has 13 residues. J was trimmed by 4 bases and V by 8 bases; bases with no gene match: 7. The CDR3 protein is CSFRTGGSTEAFF. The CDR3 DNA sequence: TGCAGCTTTAGGACAGGGGGGAGCACTGAAGCTTTCTTT.

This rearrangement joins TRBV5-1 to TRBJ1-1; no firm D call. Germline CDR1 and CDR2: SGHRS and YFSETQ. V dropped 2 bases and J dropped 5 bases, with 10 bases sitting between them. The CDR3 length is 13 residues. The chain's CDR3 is CASSLRGETEAFF. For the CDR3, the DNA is TGCGCCAGCAGCTTACGGGGTGAGACTGAAGCTTTCTTT.

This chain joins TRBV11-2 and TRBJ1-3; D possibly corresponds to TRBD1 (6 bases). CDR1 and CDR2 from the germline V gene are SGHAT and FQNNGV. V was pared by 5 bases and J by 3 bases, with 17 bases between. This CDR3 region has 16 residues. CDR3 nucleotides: TGTGCCAGCAGCCCCCGCGTACAGGGAAATGGAAACACCATATATTTT. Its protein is CASSPRVQGNGNTIYF. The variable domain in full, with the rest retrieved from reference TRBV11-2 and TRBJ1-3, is EAGVAQSPRYKIIEKRQSVAFWCNPISGHATLYWYQQILGQGPKLLIQFQNNGVVDDSQLPKDRFSAERLKGVDSTLKIQPAKLEDSAVYLCASSPRVQGNGNTIYFGEGSWLTVV.

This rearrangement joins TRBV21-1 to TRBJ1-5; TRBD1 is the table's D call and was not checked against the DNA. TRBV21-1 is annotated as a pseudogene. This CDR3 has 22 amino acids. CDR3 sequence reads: CASSKVSWDMHPRPNSNQPQHF. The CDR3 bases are TGTGCCAGCAGCAAAGTTTCATGGGACATGCACCCGCGACCGAATAGCAATCAGCCCCAGCATTTT.

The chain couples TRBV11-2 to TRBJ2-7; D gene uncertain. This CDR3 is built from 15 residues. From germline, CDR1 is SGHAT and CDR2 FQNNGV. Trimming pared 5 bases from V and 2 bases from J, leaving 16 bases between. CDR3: CASSTQPGDAYEQYF. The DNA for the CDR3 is TGTGCCAGCAGCACCCAACCAGGCGACGCCTACGAGCAGTACTTC.

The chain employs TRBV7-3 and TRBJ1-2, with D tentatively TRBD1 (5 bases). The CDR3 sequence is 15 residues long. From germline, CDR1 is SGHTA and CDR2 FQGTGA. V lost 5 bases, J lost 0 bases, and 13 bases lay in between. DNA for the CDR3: TGTGCCAGCAGCCTCGACAGCGTAACTAACTATGGCTACACCTTC. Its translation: CASSLDSVTNYGYTF.

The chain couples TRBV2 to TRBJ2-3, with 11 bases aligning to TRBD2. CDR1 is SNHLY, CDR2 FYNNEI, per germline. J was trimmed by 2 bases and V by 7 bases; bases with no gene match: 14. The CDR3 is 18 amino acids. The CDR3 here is CASIAGGTTMILTDTQYF. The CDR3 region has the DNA TGTGCCAGCATAGCGGGGGGGACCACCATGATACTCACAGATACGCAGTATTTT. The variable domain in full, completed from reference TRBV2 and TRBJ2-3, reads EPEVTQTPSHQVTQMGQEVILRCVPISNHLYFYWYRQILGQKVEFLVSFYNNEISEKSEIFDDQFSVERPDGSNFTLKIRSTKLEDSAMYFCASIAGGTTMILTDTQYFGPGTRLTVL.

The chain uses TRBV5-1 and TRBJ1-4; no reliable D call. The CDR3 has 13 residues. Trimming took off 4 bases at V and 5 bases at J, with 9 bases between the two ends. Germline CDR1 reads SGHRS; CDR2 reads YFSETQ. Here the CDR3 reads CASSPRPNEKLFF. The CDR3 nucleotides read TGCGCCAGCAGCCCGCGTCCCAATGAAAAACTGTTTTTT. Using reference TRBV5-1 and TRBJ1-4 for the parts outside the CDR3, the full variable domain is KAGVTQTPRYLIKTRGQQVTLSCSPISGHRSVSWYQQTPGQGLQFLFEYFSETQRNKGNFPGRFSGRQFSNSRSEMNVSTLELGDSALYLCASSPRPNEKLFFGSGTQLSVL.

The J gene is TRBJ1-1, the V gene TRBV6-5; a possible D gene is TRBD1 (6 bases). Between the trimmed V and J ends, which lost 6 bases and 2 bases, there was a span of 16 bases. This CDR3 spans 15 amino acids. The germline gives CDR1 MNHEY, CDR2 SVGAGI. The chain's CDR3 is CASSPRQGGNTEAFF. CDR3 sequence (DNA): TGTGCCAGCAGCCCCAGGCAAGGGGGAAACACTGAAGCTTTCTTT.

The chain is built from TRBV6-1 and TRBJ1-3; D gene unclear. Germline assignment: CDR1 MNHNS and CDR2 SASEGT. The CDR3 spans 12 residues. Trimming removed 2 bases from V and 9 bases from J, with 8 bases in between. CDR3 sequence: CASSEYGSTIYF. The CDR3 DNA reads TGTGCCAGCAGTGAATATGGTAGCACCATATATTTT.

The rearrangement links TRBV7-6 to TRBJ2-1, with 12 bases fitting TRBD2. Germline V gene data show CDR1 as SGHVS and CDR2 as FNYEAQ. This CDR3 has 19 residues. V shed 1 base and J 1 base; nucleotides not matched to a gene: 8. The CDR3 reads CASSLGGPSGRESYNEQFF. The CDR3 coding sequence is TGTGCCAGCAGCTTAGGGGGGCCTAGCGGGAGGGAGTCCTACAATGAGCAGTTCTTC.

DNA of the CDR3: TGCGCCAGCAGCTTAGGAGGGGACAATGAGCAGTTCTTC. It codes for CASSLGGDNEQFF. J is TRBJ2-1 and V is TRBV5-1; possibly TRBD2 for D (6 bases). With 2 bases removed from V and 5 bases from J, the gap between germline ends came to 8 bases. This CDR3 contains 13 residues. Germline V gene sequence: CDR1 SGHRS, CDR2 YFSETQ.

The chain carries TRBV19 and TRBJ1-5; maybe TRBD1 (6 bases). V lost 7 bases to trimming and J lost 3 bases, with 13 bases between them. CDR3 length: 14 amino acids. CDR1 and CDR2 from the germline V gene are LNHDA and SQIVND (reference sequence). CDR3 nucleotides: TGTGCCAGTAAGGATCGGACAGTCAATCAGCCCCAGCATTTT. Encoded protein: CASKDRTVNQPQHF.

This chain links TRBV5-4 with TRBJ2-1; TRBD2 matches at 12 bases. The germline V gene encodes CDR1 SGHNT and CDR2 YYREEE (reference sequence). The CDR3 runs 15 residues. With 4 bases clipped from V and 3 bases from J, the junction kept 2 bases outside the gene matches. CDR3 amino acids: CASSETSGSYNEQFF. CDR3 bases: TGTGCCAGCAGCGAGACTAGCGGGAGCTACAATGAGCAGTTCTTC.

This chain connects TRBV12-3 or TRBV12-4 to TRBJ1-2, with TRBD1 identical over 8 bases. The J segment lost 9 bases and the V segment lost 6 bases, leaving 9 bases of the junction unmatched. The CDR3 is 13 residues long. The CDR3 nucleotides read TGTGCCAGCAGGTTACAGGGGGGCGGAAGCTACACCTTC. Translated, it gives CASRLQGGGSYTF.

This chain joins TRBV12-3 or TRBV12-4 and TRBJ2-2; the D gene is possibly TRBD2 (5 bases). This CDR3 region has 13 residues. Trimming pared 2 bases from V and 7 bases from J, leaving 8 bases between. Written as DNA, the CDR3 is TGTGCCAGCAGTTTAATCGCGGGCGGGGAGCTGTTTTTT. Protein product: CASSLIAGGELFF.